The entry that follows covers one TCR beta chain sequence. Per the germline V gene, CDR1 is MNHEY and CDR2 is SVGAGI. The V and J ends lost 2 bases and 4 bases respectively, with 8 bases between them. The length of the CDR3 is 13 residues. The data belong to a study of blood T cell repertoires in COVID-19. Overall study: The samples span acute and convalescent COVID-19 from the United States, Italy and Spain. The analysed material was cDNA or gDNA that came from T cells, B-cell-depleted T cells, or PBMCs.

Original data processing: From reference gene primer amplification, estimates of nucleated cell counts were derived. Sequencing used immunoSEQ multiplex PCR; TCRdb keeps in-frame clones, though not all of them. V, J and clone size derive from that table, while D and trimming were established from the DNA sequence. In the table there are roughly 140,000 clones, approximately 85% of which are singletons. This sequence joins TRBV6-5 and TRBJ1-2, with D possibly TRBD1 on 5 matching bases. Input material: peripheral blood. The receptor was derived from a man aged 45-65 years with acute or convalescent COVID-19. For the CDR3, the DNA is TGTGCCAGCAGTTACCAGACAGCCTATGGCTACACCTTC. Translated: CASSYQTAYGYTF.